The 17 T cell receptor beta chains listed next were all sequenced from one sample in a study of cytomegalovirus exposure and HLA in healthy donors. The PCR contained 60 Vbeta and 13 Jbeta primers. Sequenced by immunoSEQ multiplex PCR; TCRdb stores in-frame clones only, minus some. The sample yields approximately 200,000 clones, roughly 85% seen once. Sample: PBMCs. These receptor sequences come from a woman aged 25-40 years in good health and CMV-seropositive.

The rearrangement joins TRBV9 to TRBJ2-5; 12 positions match TRBD2. This CDR3 region has 16 residues. Germline assignment: CDR1 SGDLS and CDR2 YYNGEE. V was pared by 4 bases and J by 2 bases, with 6 bases of the junction left unmatched. The CDR3 coding sequence is TGTGCCAGCAGCACCGGACTAGCGGGAAGACAAGAGACCCAGTACTTC. It translates to CASSTGLAGRQETQYF.

V is TRBV27 and J is TRBJ2-1; 8 bases align to TRBD2. J lost 5 bases, V lost 1 base, and 4 bases had no gene match. Germline V gene lookup returns CDR1 MNHEY and CDR2 SMNVEV (reference sequence). CDR3 length: 15 residues. CDR3 in amino acids: CASSLLTSGNNEQFF. CDR3 in DNA: TGTGCCAGCAGTTTATTAACTAGCGGTAACAATGAGCAGTTCTTC.

This clone showed up just a few times. V is TRBV4-3 and J is TRBJ1-2; maybe TRBD1 (5 bases). Germline V gene sequence: CDR1 LGHNA, CDR2 YSLEER. Trimming pared 0 bases from V and 0 bases from J, leaving 11 bases between. The CDR3 has 16 residues. This CDR3 is CASSQEWGPANYGYTF. The CDR3 region has the DNA TGCGCCAGCAGCCAAGAATGGGGCCCAGCTAACTATGGCTACACCTTC.

V usage is TRBV13 and J usage is TRBJ1-2; D is unclear. CDR1 PRHDT and CDR2 FYEKMQ come from the germline V gene (reference sequence). V was shortened by 0 bases and J by 5 bases, with 7 bases between the two germline ends. The CDR3 consists of 13 residues. This chain's CDR3 is CASSLGGKYGYTF. As DNA, the CDR3 is TGTGCCAGCAGCTTAGGGGGCAAGTATGGCTACACCTTC.

This chain links TRBV4-3 with TRBJ1-2; D remains ambiguous. Trimming took 0 bases from V and 5 from J, leaving 10 bases between them. Germline-derived CDR1 and CDR2 are LGHNA and YSLEER. The CDR3 totals 14 residues. CDR3 residues: CASSQDEGWYGYTF. As DNA, the CDR3 is TGCGCCAGCAGCCAAGATGAGGGTTGGTATGGCTACACCTTC.

V and J are TRBV10-2 and TRBJ2-2; 7 nucleotides line up with TRBD2. The trim removed 4 bases at V and 1 base at J, leaving 9 bases unmatched. Germline values: CDR1 WSHSY, CDR2 SAAADI. This CDR3 is built from 17 residues. Here the CDR3 DNA reads TGCGCCAGCAGTGTAAGCGCGGGAGCACTGAACACCGGGGAGCTGTTTTTT. This encodes CASSVSAGALNTGELFF.

The genes are TRBV5-1 and TRBJ2-3; D call uncertain. Germline V gene lookup returns CDR1 SGHRS and CDR2 YFSETQ. CDR3 length: 15 residues. V was clipped by 2 bases and J by 1 base, with 11 bases between them. The CDR3 DNA reads TGCGCCAGCAGCTTCGAGCGAGTGGGCACAGATACGCAGTATTTT. Translated: CASSFERVGTDTQYF.

J is TRBJ1-1 and V is TRBV29-1; D not resolved. Germline CDR1 is SQVTM and CDR2 is ANQGSEA. Trimming left V 6 bases short and J 4 bases short, with 15 bases between. There are 13 residues in the CDR3. In DNA, the CDR3 is TGCAGCGTCTCATGGGAGGGAGGCACTGAAGCTTTCTTT. Translated, it gives CSVSWEGGTEAFF. The full variable domain, completed using reference TRBV29-1 and TRBJ1-1, is SAVISQKPSRDICQRGTSLTIQCQVDSQVTMMFWYRQQPGQSLTLIATANQGSEATYESGFVIDKFPISRPNLTFSTLTVSNMSPEDSSIYLCSVSWEGGTEAFFGQGTRLTVV.

V is TRBV6-7 and J is TRBJ2-5; weak D call: TRBD1 (6 bases). TRBV6-7 falls under the ORF class, with uncertain function. V was clipped by 6 bases and J by 1 base, with 15 bases between them. This CDR3 spans 15 amino acids. DNA for the CDR3: TGTGCCAGCAGCTCCCCAGGGGAGCGCCAAGAGACCCAGTACTTC. Translation gives CASSSPGERQETQYF.

The chain couples TRBV18 to TRBJ1-3; D unclear. This CDR3 has 16 amino acids. Looked up from germline, CDR1 is KGHSH and CDR2 is LQKENI. Trimming removed 4 bases from V and 4 bases from J, with 17 bases in between. The CDR3 loop reads CASSLQNAALGNTIYF. As DNA, the CDR3 is TGTGCCAGCTCACTACAAAATGCGGCCCTCGGAAACACCATATATTTT.

This clone was detected a few times. The chain has TRBV11-2 and TRBJ1-2; a weak D match, TRBD1 (5 bases). This CDR3 is 15 amino acids long. Germline V gene sequence: CDR1 SGHAT, CDR2 FQNNGV. V was trimmed by 3 bases and J by 4 bases, leaving 15 bases between them. The CDR3 region has the DNA TGTGCCAGCAGCTTGCAAACCTCACAGGTCTATGGCTACACCTTC. Protein product: CASSLQTSQVYGYTF.

This rearrangement joins TRBV15 to TRBJ2-7, with D perhaps matching TRBD2 (7 bases). The length of the CDR3 is 15 residues. Trimming cost V 1 base and J 3 bases, with 13 bases left between them. Germline CDR1 is LNHNV and CDR2 is YYDKDF (reference sequence). The CDR3 sequence is CATSRVRGGRYEQYF. The CDR3 DNA reads as TGTGCCACCAGCAGAGTTAGGGGGGGACGCTACGAGCAGTACTTC.

The genes are TRBV4-2 and TRBJ2-1; TRBD2 aligns across 10 bases. The germline CDR1 and CDR2 sequences are LGHNA and YNFKEQ. The CDR3 runs to 14 residues. Trimming cost V 3 bases and J 7 bases; bases outside gene matches: 3. The CDR3 spells CASSHSTSGNEQFF. The DNA for the CDR3 is TGTGCCAGCAGCCACTCGACTAGCGGGAATGAGCAGTTCTTC.

The V call is TRBV27, the J call TRBJ1-1; D gene uncertain. Germline V gene data show CDR1 as MNHEY and CDR2 as SMNVEV (reference sequence). This CDR3 region has 12 residues. V gave up 8 bases and J gave up 0 bases, with 7 bases separating them. The CDR3 reads CASGRLNTEAFF. The CDR3 coding sequence is TGTGCCAGCGGCAGATTGAACACTGAAGCTTTCTTT.

The V call is TRBV19, the J call TRBJ1-4; 10 bases are shared with TRBD1. The germline V gene has CDR1 LNHDA and CDR2 SQIVND (reference sequence). V shed 3 bases and J 8 bases; nucleotides not matched to a gene: 9. CDR3 size: 16 residues. The chain's CDR3 is CASSILSGQGMEKLFF. CDR3 bases: TGTGCCAGTAGTATCCTCTCGGGACAGGGGATGGAAAAACTGTTTTTT.

V and J are TRBV6-5 and TRBJ1-2; tentatively, D is TRBD1 (5 bases). The CDR3 has 13 residues. V was trimmed by 0 bases and J by 6 bases, leaving 8 bases between them. Germline loops: CDR1 MNHEY, CDR2 SVGAGI. CDR3 protein: CASSYSSGDGYTF. Written as DNA, the CDR3 is TGTGCCAGCAGTTACTCCTCGGGGGATGGCTACACCTTC.

The chain is built from TRBV12-5 and TRBJ2-6, with 7 bases lining up with TRBD1. V lost 1 base and J lost 2; bases outside the gene matches: 26. Germline values: CDR1 LGHNT, CDR2 FRNRAP. This CDR3 comprises 24 residues. CDR3 coding DNA: TGTGCTAGTGGTTTGGACCCGCTGTCCCACTTGACAGGGAAAGGGCTACCTGGGGCCAACGTCCTGACTTTC. This translates into CASGLDPLSHLTGKGLPGANVLTF.